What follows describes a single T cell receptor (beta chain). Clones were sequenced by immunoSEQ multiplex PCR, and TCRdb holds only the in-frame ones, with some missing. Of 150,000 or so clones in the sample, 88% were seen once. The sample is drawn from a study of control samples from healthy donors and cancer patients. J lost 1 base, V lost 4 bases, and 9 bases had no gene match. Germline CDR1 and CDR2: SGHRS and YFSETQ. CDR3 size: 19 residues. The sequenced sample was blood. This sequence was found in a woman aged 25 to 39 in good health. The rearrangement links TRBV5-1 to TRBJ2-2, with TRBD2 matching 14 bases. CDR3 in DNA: TGCGCCAGCAGCCCGACCGGGACTAGCGGGGGCCAGAACACCGGGGAGCTGTTTTTT. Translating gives CASSPTGTSGGQNTGELFF.